This T cell receptor (beta chain) came from a study of blood T cell repertoires in COVID-19. Study context: The origin of the acute and convalescent COVID-19 samples was the United States, Italy and Spain.

Participants reported their clinical history, and cohort assignment relied on those reports. Using immunoSEQ multiplex PCR, the repertoire was profiled, and TCRdb retains in-frame clones only, with some absent. Of about 300,000 clones in the sample, more than 80% are singletons; the top ten hold approximately 1.2%. The sequence was obtained from a woman younger than 45 who had recovered from COVID-19. What was sequenced was PBMCs or T cells enriched from blood (not recorded which).

CDR3 sequence (DNA): TGTGCCAGCAGTCTCCGACTAGCGGGAGGATCCTACAATGAGCAGTTCTTC. Amino acid sequence: CASSLRLAGGSYNEQFF. The V call is TRBV27, the J call TRBJ2-1, with 13 bases lining up with TRBD2. The J segment lost 1 base and the V segment lost 5 bases, leaving 5 bases of the junction unmatched. The CDR3 sequence is 17 residues long. CDR1 MNHEY and CDR2 SMNVEV come from the germline V gene (reference sequence).